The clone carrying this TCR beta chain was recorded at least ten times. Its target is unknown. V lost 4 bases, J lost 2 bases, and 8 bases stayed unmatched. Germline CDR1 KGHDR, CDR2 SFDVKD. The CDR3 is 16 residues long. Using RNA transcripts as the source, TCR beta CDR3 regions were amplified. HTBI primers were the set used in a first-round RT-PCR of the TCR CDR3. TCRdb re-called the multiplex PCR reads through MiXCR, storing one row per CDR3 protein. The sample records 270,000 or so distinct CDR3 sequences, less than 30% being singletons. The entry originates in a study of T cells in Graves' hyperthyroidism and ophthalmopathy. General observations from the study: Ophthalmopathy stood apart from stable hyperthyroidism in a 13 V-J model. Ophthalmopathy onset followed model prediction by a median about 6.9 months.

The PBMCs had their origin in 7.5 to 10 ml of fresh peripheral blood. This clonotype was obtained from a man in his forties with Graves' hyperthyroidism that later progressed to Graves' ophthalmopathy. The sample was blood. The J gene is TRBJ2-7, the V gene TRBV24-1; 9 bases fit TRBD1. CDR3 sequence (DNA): TGTGCCACCAGTGAAAGTGGGACAGGGACTACCTACGAGCAGTACTTC. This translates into CATSESGTGTTYEQYF.